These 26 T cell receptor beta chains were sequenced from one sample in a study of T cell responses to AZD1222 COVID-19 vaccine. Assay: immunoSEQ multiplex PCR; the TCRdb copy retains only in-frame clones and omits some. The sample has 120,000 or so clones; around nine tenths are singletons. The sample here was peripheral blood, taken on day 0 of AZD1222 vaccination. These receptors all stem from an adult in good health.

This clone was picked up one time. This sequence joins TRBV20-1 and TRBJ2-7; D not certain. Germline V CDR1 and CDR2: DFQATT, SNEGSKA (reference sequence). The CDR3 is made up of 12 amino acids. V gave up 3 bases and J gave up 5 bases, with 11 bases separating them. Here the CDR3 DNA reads TGCAGTGCTAGTAGGAGTTATCACGAGCAGTACTTC. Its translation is CSASRSYHEQYF.

CDR3 sequence: CSASSPGPLRDEQYF. CDR3 sequence (DNA): TGCAGTGCTAGTTCCCCGGGACCCCTAAGAGACGAGCAGTACTTC. This chain connects TRBV20-1 to TRBJ2-7; either TRBD1 or TRBD2 may supply D (5 bases each). Germline assignment: CDR1 DFQATT and CDR2 SNEGSKA (reference sequence). Trimming cost V 3 bases and J 5 bases, with 20 bases left between them. The CDR3 length is 15 residues.

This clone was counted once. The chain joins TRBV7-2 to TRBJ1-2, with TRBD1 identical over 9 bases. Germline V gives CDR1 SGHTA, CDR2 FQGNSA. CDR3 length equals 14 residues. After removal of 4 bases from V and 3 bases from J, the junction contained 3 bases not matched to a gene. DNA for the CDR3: TGTGCCAGCAGCTACGACAGGGGGGACTATGGCTACACCTTC. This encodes CASSYDRGDYGYTF.

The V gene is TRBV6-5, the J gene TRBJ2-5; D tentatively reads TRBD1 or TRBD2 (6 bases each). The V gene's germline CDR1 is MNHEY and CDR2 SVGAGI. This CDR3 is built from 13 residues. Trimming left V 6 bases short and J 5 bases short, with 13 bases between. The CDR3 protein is CASRMGGGETQYF. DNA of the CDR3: TGTGCCAGCAGAATGGGGGGCGGGGAGACCCAGTACTTC.

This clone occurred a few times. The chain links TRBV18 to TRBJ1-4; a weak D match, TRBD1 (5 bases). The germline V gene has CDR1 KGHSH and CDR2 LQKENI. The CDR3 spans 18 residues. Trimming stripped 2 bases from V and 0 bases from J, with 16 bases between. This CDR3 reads CASSPYLPGEATNEKLFF. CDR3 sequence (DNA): TGTGCCAGCTCACCATATCTGCCGGGGGAAGCAACTAATGAAAAACTGTTTTTT.

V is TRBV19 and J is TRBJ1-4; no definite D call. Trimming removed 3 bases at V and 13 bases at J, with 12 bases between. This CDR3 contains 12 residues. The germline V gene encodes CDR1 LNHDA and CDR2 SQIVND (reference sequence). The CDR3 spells CASSMWGKGLFF. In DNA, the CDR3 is TGTGCCAGTAGTATGTGGGGAAAAGGACTGTTTTTT.

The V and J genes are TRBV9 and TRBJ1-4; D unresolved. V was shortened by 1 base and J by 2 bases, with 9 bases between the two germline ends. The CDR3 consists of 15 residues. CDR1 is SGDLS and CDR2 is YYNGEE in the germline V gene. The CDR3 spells CASSVSPDTNEKLFF. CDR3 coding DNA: TGTGCCAGCAGCGTATCTCCAGACACTAATGAAAAACTGTTTTTT.

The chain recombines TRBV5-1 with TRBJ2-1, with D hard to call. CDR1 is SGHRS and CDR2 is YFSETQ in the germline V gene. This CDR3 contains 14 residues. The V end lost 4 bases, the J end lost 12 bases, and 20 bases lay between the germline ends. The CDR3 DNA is TGCGCCAGCAGCCCCTGGTTGGACGGACGTGTGCAGTTCTTC. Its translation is CASSPWLDGRVQFF.

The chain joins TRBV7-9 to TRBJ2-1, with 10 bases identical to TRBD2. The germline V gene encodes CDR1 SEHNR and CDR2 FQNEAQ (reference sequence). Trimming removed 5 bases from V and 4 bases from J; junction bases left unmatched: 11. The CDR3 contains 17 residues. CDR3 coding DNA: TGTGCCAGCAGCGCCAGCGGCACTAGCGGGATATACAATGAGCAGTTCTTC. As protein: CASSASGTSGIYNEQFF.

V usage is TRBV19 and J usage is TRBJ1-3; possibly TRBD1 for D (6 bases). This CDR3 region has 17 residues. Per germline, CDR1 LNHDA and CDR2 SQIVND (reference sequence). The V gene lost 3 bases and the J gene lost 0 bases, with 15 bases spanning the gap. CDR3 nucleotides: TGTGCCAGTAGTATTAAAGAAGGGGGACACTCTGGAAACACCATATATTTT. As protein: CASSIKEGGHSGNTIYF.

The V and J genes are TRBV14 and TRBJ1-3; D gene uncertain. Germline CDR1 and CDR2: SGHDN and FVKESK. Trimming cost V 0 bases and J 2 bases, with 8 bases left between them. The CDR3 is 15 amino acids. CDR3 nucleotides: TGTGCCAGCAGCCAAGATTGGTCGGCTGGAAACACCATATATTTT. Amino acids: CASSQDWSAGNTIYF. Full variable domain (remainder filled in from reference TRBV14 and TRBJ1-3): EAGVTQFPSHSVIEKGQTVTLRCDPISGHDNLYWYRRVMGKEIKFLLHFVKESKQDESGMPNNRFLAERTGGTYSTLKVQPAELEDSGVYFCASSQDWSAGNTIYFGEGSWLTVV.

CDR3 loop: CASGLAGQETQYF. In DNA form, the CDR3 reads TGTGCTAGTGGTTTGGCAGGCCAAGAGACCCAGTACTTC. The chain couples TRBV12-5 to TRBJ2-5; D unresolved. The CDR3 length is 13 residues. In germline, CDR1 is LGHNT, CDR2 FRNRAP. V shed 1 base and J shed 1 base, with 4 bases lying between them.

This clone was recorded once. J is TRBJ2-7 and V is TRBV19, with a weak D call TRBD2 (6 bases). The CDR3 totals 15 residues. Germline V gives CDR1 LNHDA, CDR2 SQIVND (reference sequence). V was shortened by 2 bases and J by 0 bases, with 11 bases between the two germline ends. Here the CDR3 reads CASSIRRESSYEQYF. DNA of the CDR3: TGTGCCAGTAGTATAAGGAGGGAGAGCTCCTACGAGCAGTACTTC.

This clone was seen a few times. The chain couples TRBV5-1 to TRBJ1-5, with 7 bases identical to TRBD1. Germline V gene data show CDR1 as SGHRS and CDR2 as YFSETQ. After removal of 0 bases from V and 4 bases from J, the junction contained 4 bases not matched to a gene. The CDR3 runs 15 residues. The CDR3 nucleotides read TGCGCCAGCAGCTTGGGAGGGGGCAAGAATCAGCCCCAGCATTTT. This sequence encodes CASSLGGGKNQPQHF.

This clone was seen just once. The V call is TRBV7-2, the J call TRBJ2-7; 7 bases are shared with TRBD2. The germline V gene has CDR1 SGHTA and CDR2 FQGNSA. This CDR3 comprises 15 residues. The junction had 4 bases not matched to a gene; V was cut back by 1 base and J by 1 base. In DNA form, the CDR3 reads TGTGCCAGCAGCTTAGTGGGTAGCGGGTCCTACGAGCAGTACTTC. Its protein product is CASSLVGSGSYEQYF. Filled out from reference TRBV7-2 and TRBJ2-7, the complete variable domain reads GAGVSQSPSNKVTEKGKDVELRCDPISGHTALYWYRQSLGQGLEFLIYFQGNSAPDKSGLPSDRFSAERTGGSVSTLTIQRTQQEDSAVYLCASSLVGSGSYEQYFGPGTRLTVT.

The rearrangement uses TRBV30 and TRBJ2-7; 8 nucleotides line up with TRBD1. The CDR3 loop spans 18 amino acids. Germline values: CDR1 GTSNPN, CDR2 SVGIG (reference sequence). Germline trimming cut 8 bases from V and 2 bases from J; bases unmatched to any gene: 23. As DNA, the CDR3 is TGTGCCGGGTTCCGGTACGCCAGGGGGCCAGTTATAACCTACGAGCAGTACTTC. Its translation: CAGFRYARGPVITYEQYF.

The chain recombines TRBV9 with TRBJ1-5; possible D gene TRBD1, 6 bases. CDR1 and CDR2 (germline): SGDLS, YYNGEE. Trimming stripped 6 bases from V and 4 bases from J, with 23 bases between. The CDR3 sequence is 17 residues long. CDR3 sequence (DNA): TGTGCCAGCAAATCGGGGGGCGGATTGGGAAGTAATCAGCCCCAGCATTTT. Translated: CASKSGGGLGSNQPQHF. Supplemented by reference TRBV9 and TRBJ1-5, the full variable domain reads DSGVTQTPKHLITATGQRVTLRCSPRSGDLSVYWYQQSLDQGLQFLIQYYNGEERAKGNILERFSAQQFPDLHSELNLSSLELGDSALYFCASKSGGGLGSNQPQHFGDGTRLSIL.

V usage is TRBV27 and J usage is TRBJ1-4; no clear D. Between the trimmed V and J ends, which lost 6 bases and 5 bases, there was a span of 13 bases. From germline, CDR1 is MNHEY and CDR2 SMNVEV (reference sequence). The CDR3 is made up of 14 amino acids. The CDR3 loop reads CASSLGYSNEKLFF. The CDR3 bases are TGTGCCAGCAGCCTGGGATACTCCAATGAAAAACTGTTTTTT.

The CDR3 here is CASTGAGIGNTEAFF. The CDR3 DNA reads as TGTGCCAGCACCGGCGCGGGGATAGGAAACACTGAAGCTTTCTTT. The chain couples TRBV6-5 to TRBJ1-1; unclear D gene. CDR3 length: 15 amino acids. Trimming took off 7 bases at V and 2 bases at J, with 17 bases between the two ends. Per the germline V gene, CDR1 is MNHEY and CDR2 is SVGAGI.

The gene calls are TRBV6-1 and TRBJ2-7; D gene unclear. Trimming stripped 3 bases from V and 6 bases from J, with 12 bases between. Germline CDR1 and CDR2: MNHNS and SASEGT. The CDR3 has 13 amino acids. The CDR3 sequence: CASSDTLVPEQYF. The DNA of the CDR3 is TGTGCCAGCAGTGACACTCTAGTACCCGAGCAGTACTTC.

In DNA form, the CDR3 reads TGTGCCACCAGCGGCGTCGGGACAGGGGCAACGAACACTGAAGCTTTCTTT. Protein sequence: CATSGVGTGATNTEAFF. The gene calls are TRBV15 and TRBJ1-1, with 10 positions matching TRBD1. The V gene end was trimmed by 5 bases and the J gene end by 1 base; junction bases not matched to a gene: 10. CDR3 size: 17 residues. Germline CDR1 LNHNV, CDR2 YYDKDF (reference sequence).

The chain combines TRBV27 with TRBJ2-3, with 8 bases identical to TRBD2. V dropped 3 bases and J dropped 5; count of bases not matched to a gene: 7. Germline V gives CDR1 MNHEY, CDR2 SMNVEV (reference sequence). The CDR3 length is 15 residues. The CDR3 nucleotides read TGTGCCAGCAGTTTGATGCGGGGGGTCCTAGATACGCAGTATTTT. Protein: CASSLMRGVLDTQYF.

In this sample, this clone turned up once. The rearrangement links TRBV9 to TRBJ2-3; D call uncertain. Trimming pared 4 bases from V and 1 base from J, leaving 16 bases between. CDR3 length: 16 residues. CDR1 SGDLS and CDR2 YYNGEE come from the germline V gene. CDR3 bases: TGTGCCAGCAGCATGAGGCCCCGGTCGGGCACAGATACGCAGTATTTT. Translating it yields CASSMRPRSGTDTQYF. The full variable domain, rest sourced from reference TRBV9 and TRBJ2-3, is DSGVTQTPKHLITATGQRVTLRCSPRSGDLSVYWYQQSLDQGLQFLIQYYNGEERAKGNILERFSAQQFPDLHSELNLSSLELGDSALYFCASSMRPRSGTDTQYFGPGTRLTVL.

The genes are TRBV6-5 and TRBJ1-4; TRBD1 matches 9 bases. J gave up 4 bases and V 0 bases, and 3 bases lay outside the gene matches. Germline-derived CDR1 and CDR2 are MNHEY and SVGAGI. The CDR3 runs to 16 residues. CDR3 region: CASSYSPGQGNEKLFF. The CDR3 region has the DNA TGTGCCAGCAGTTACTCTCCGGGACAGGGTAATGAAAAACTGTTTTTT.

DNA for the CDR3: TGTGCCTGGAGTGTAAGGGGCGGGTACACAGATACGCAGTATTTT. Translation: CAWSVRGGYTDTQYF. The chain carries TRBV30 and TRBJ2-3; D tentatively fits TRBD1 or TRBD2 (5 bases each). Trimming removed 0 bases at V and 2 bases at J, with 12 bases between. The CDR3 consists of 15 residues. Looked up from germline, CDR1 is GTSNPN and CDR2 is SVGIG (reference sequence).

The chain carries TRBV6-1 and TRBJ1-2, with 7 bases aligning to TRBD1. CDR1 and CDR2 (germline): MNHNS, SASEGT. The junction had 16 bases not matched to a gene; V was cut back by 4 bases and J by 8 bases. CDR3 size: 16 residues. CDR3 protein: CASSGMDRSALGGYTF. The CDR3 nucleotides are TGTGCCAGCAGTGGAATGGACAGGAGCGCTCTCGGGGGCTACACCTTC.